This is a list of T cell receptor beta chains from one sample in a study of shared clonotypes between healthy human individuals. The data were produced by immunoSEQ multiplex PCR, yet TCRdb's version contains in-frame clones alone and is incomplete. The sample lists about 2.4 million clones, more than 85% occurring once. The source material was naive CD4+ T cells from PBMCs. The receptors come from a man aged 18 to 30 in good health. Some clones in this sample may be carry-over from other donors' samples. CDR3s include the opening cysteine and the closing phenylalanine or tryptophan. The D gene is left open where the match is weak. The listing skips clone size in some rows; elsewhere it reads once, few, many or a size class.

J,D,V,size,DNA,CDR3
TRBJ1-5,-,TRBV10-3,-,TGTGCCATCAGTGAGTCTGGATGGCCCCAGCATTTT,CAISESGWPQHF
TRBJ2-4,TRBD1,TRBV29-1,-,TGCAGCGTTGGACAGGGGGCCAAAAACATTCAGTACTTC,CSVGQGAKNIQYF
TRBJ1-4,-,TRBV5-1,-,TGCGCCAGCAGGTTATCTCCTCTGGGGAATGAAAAACTGTTTTTT,CASRLSPLGNEKLFF
TRBJ1-2,-,TRBV4-3,-,TGCGCCAGCAGCCAAGGACAGGCAGGCTATGGCTACACCTTC,CASSQGQAGYGYTF
TRBJ2-2,-,TRBV7-9,-,TGTGCCAGCAGCTTAGATGTGCAACTGGCGGGCACCGGGGAGCTGTTTTTT,CASSLDVQLAGTGELFF
TRBJ2-3,-,TRBV28,-,TGTGCCAGCAGTTTGGTAGCGGGCACAGATACGCAGTATTTT,CASSLVAGTDTQYF
TRBJ2-1,-,TRBV5-6,-,TGTGCCAGCAGCTTCCGGCAGGGGCCTTTCTATGAGCAGTTCTTC,CASSFRQGPFYEQFF
TRBJ2-3,-,TRBV27,once,TGTGCCAGCAGACCTTACTCGCTCGATACGCAGTATTTT,CASRPYSLDTQYF
TRBJ1-3,TRBD1,TRBV28,-,TGTGCCAGCAGTTCCCGGACAGGTCACTCTGGAAACACCATATATTTT,CASSSRTGHSGNTIYF
TRBJ2-5,TRBD2,TRBV5-6,-,TGTGCCAGCAGCTTGGGGGAGGGAGTAGGCCTCCAAGAGACCCAGTACTTC,CASSLGEGVGLQETQYF
TRBJ1-1,-,TRBV28,-,TGTGCCAGCAGATCCTGGGGGGTGGGGAACACTGAAGCTTTCTTT,CASRSWGVGNTEAFF
TRBJ2-3,-,TRBV6-4,-,TGTGCCAGCGCGGCGGCCCGTGGGACAGATACGCAGTATTTT,CASAAARGTDTQYF
TRBJ2-7,-,TRBV28,-,TGTGCCAGCAGTTCTCTTCGACAATCTTACTCCTACGAGCAGTACTTC,CASSSLRQSYSYEQYF
TRBJ2-3,TRBD2,TRBV29-1,-,TGCAGCGTTAGAGGAGCGGGAGGAGGGAGCACAGATACGCAGTATTTT,CSVRGAGGGSTDTQYF
TRBJ2-7,-,TRBV2,-,TGTGCCAGCGGGGCCTCCTACGAGCAGTACTTC,CASGASYEQYF
TRBJ1-1,-,TRBV7-9,few,TGTGCCAGCAGCCCACCGAACACTGAAGCTTTCTTT,CASSPPNTEAFF
TRBJ2-3,TRBD1,TRBV5-1,-,TGCGCCAGCAGTTTCGGACAGGGCACAGATACGCAGTATTTT,CASSFGQGTDTQYF
TRBJ2-5,-,TRBV4-3,-,TGCGCCAGCAGCCAGTTGCTTAAGAGCCAAGAGACCCAGTACTTC,CASSQLLKSQETQYF
TRBJ2-7,TRBD2,TRBV29-1,-,TGCAGCGTTGAAGAGAGCGGGGCTAAGCAGTACTTC,CSVEESGAKQYF
TRBJ2-1,-,TRBV6-5,-,TGTGCCAGCAGTGGCGGCCGGGGGTACTACAATGAGCAGTTCTTC,CASSGGRGYYNEQFF
TRBJ2-3,TRBD1,TRBV27,-,TGTGCCAGCAGTTCGGGACAGGCCCGTCTCACAGATACGCAGTATTTT,CASSSGQARLTDTQYF
TRBJ2-1,TRBD2,TRBV15,-,TGTGCCACCAGCAGAGACCGACTAGCTGCCTACAATGAGCAGTTCTTC,CATSRDRLAAYNEQFF
TRBJ2-5,TRBD1,TRBV5-1,once,TGCGCCAGCAGGCCAGGGGGTTACCAAGAGACCCAGTACTTC,CASRPGGYQETQYF
TRBJ2-7,-,TRBV7-9,-,TGTGCCAGCAGCTTAGTAGGCGAGCAGTACTTC,CASSLVGEQYF
TRBJ1-2,TRBD1,TRBV4-1,-,TGCGCCAGCAGCCCAATTGGACAGGGGAGTAACTATGGCTACACCTTC,CASSPIGQGSNYGYTF
TRBJ2-1,TRBD1,TRBV9,-,TGTGCCAGCAGCCCTCCGGGACAGGGGTCTAAAGAGCAGTTCTTC,CASSPPGQGSKEQFF
TRBJ2-2,-,TRBV5-1,-,TGCGCCAGCAGCTTGGGGGCACCGAACACCGGGGAGCTGTTTTTT,CASSLGAPNTGELFF
TRBJ2-3,TRBD2,TRBV29-1,-,TGCAGCGTTGGAGGACTAGCGGGAGGGCCGGGAACAGATACGCAGTATTTT,CSVGGLAGGPGTDTQYF
TRBJ1-2,-,TRBV5-4,-,TGTGCCAGCAGCTTAGAGACCTATGGCTACACCTTC,CASSLETYGYTF
TRBJ2-6,-,TRBV6-1,-,TGTGCCAGCAGTGAATACGTCTCTGGGGCCAACGTCCTGACTTTC,CASSEYVSGANVLTF
TRBJ2-7,TRBD1,TRBV27,-,TGTGCCAGCAGACTAAAGGACAGGGGTGTTGGGGAGCAGTACTTC,CASRLKDRGVGEQYF
TRBJ1-1,TRBD1,TRBV5-5,-,TGTGCCAGCAGCCAGGGACAGGGTGGGGACACTGAAGCTTTCTTT,CASSQGQGGDTEAFF
TRBJ2-2,-,TRBV2,-,TGTGCCAGCAAGTGGGGGGAGAACACCGGGGAGCTGTTTTTT,CASKWGENTGELFF
TRBJ2-1,TRBD2,TRBV7-6,-,TGTGCCAGCAGCTCAAGCCCCAGGGAGGGTGAGCAGTTCTTC,CASSSSPREGEQFF
TRBJ2-5,TRBD1,TRBV4-3,-,TGCGCCAGCAGCCAATCTACAGGGGGGGAGACCCAGTACTTC,CASSQSTGGETQYF
TRBJ2-1,TRBD2,TRBV2,-,TGTGCCAGCAGTCCTACTAGCGGCTCCTACAATGAGCAGTTCTTC,CASSPTSGSYNEQFF
TRBJ1-3,TRBD1,TRBV19,-,TGTGCCAGTACCCTCAGGGGGCAGTCCCACTCTGGAAACACCATATATTTT,CASTLRGQSHSGNTIYF
TRBJ2-3,-,TRBV5-1,-,TGCGCCAGCAGCTTGGTCCCCAACAGTTTGGGGGGCACAGATACGCAGTATTTT,CASSLVPNSLGGTDTQYF
TRBJ2-1,-,TRBV7-2,-,TGTGCCAGCAGCTTTACTAGGGACAATGAGCAGTTCTTC,CASSFTRDNEQFF
TRBJ1-1,-,TRBV27,-,TGTGCCAGCAGTTTATCAGTCAGGGGAAACACTGAAGCTTTCTTT,CASSLSVRGNTEAFF
TRBJ1-5,-,TRBV6-5,-,TGTGCCAGCAGGGACACCCATAGCAATCAGCCCCAGCATTTT,CASRDTHSNQPQHF
TRBJ2-3,-,TRBV18,-,TGTGCCAGCTCACCGTCCGGGGGAGTGTCAGATACGCAGTATTTT,CASSPSGGVSDTQYF
TRBJ1-2,-,TRBV4-2,few,TGTGCCAGCAGCCAAGGGGGTTCGAATCGGAACACCTTC,CASSQGGSNRNTF
TRBJ2-1,TRBD2,TRBV4-2,once,TGTGCCAGCAGCCAAGAGGGGACTAGCGGGAAATACTACAATGAGCAGTTCTTC,CASSQEGTSGKYYNEQFF
TRBJ1-5,-,TRBV19,-,TGTGCCAGTAGTGAACCGGGGTCTCCACTTGGGCAGCCCCAGCATTTT,CASSEPGSPLGQPQHF
TRBJ2-5,-,TRBV7-3,-,TGTGCCAGCAGCTTGGGCGGGGTCGTGGAGACCCAGTACTTC,CASSLGGVVETQYF
TRBJ1-4,-,TRBV2,-,TGTGCCAGCAGAGGCAGGGTGTATGAAAAACTGTTTTTT,CASRGRVYEKLFF
TRBJ1-2,-,TRBV2,-,TGTGCCAGCGGACTGTCTGAATATGGCTACACCTTC,CASGLSEYGYTF
TRBJ2-7,-,TRBV2,-,TGTGCCAGCAGTAATAGCGCCTACGAGCAGTACTTC,CASSNSAYEQYF
TRBJ2-1,-,TRBV25-1,-,TGTGCCAGCAGTGATAGCTGGGGGGAGATTTACAATGAGCAGTTCTTC,CASSDSWGEIYNEQFF
TRBJ1-5,-,TRBV7-9,-,TGTGCCAGCAGCTTATTCGGGACCCAAAATCAGCCCCAGCATTTT,CASSLFGTQNQPQHF
TRBJ1-3,-,TRBV6-5,-,TGTGCCAGCAGTCCAACGGTAACTGGAAACACCATATATTTT,CASSPTVTGNTIYF
TRBJ2-5,-,TRBV18,-,TGTGCCAGCTCACCACTAGCTAGGGGAAGGGAGACCCAGTACTTC,CASSPLARGRETQYF
TRBJ1-1,-,TRBV6-4,-,TGTGCCAGCAGTGAATGGATTAACACTGAAGCTTTCTTT,CASSEWINTEAFF